The clone carrying this T cell receptor beta chain has ten or more counts. As to time point: technical triplicate 3. This sample is drawn from a study of neurological immune-mediated disorders. Between the trimmed V and J ends, which lost 1 base and 5 bases, there was a span of 9 bases. This CDR3 has 13 residues. Germline CDR1 and CDR2: SGHNT and YYREEE (reference sequence). TCRdb itself ran the 5' RACE reads through MiXCR, one entry per CDR3 protein. Of around 30,000 distinct CDR3 sequences in the sample, about a sixth were seen once. The receptor was isolated from a female donor with HTLV-1-associated myelopathy (HAM/TSP). Sequencing input: CD4+ T cells from blood. V gene TRBV5-4 combines with J gene TRBJ1-2, with D perhaps TRBD1 (5 bases). The CDR3: CASSLTGEYGYTF. As DNA, the CDR3 is TGTGCCAGCAGCTTGACAGGCGAATATGGCTACACCTTC.